Listed below are T cell receptor beta chains from one sample, sequenced in a study of tumor-infiltrating lymphocytes in primary liver carcinoma. TCRdb reanalysed the multiplex PCR reads using MiXCR and keeps one entry per CDR3 protein. The sample has 150,000 to 200,000 distinct CDR3 sequences, about 61% seen once. Material for sequencing was peripheral blood. The receptor source for this set is a woman aged 55 to 70 with primary liver carcinoma and hepatitis B virus infection. The CDR3 runs from the conserved cysteine through the conserved F or W. A D gene is named only where the DNA matches it firmly. Expanded clones are given a class, and other clones once, few, many or no size at all.

V gene	clone size	J gene	D gene	CDR3 DNA	CDR3 protein
TRBV29-1	many	TRBJ1-2	TRBD1	TGCAGCGTCGGGACAGGGGGTACCCCTAACTATGGCTACACCTTC	CSVGTGGTPNYGYTF
TRBV29-1	.	TRBJ2-1	TRBD1	TGCAGCGTAGCTGGGACAGGGGGTCTAGAGCAGTTCTTC	CSVAGTGGLEQFF
TRBV19	.	TRBJ1-1	.	TGTGCCAGTTCGTATACAGGATCCACTGAAGCTTTCTTT	CASSYTGSTEAFF
TRBV2	.	TRBJ2-2	TRBD1	TGTGCCAGCGTCAGGGGGCTCACCGGGGAGCTGTTTTTT	CASVRGLTGELFF
TRBV29-1	once	TRBJ2-5	TRBD1	TGCAGCTCCACGAGGCCCGACAGGGGTGAGACCCAGCATTTC	CSSTRPDRGETQHF
TRBV11-2	.	TRBJ2-7	.	TGTGACAGCAGCTCTAAATCAGGGCGGACCTACGAGCAGTACTTC	CDSSSKSGRTYEQYF
TRBV11-2	.	TRBJ2-7	TRBD2	TGTGCCAGCAGCTTAGATCGGGCAGCGGGAAGACGGCAGTACTTC	CASSLDRAAGRRQYF
TRBV6-5	many	TRBJ2-7	.	TGTGCCAGCAGATTATACAGGGACCTAACCTACGAGCAGTACTTC	CASRLYRDLTYEQYF
TRBV5-4	.	TRBJ2-1	.	TGTATCAGCAGCATGCCGGGACTCAGCTACAATGAGCAGTTCTTC	CISSMPGLSYNEQFF
TRBV28	.	TRBJ2-1	TRBD1	TGTGCCAGCAGTTTAGCTACCGGGACAGGGGTCGGGGGGGGGTTCTTC	CASSLATGTGVGGGFF
TRBV7-9	.	TRBJ2-3	TRBD1	TGTGCCAGCTACTTAGTCCCAGGGGGTATCACAGATACGCAGTATTTT	CASYLVPGGITDTQYF
TRBV5-1	.	TRBJ2-7	.	TGCGCCAGCAGCTTGGACTCAGGGGCCCACTACGAGCAGTATTTC	CASSLDSGAHYEQYF
TRBV21-1	.	TRBJ2-7	.	TGTGCCAGCAGCAAAGTACCTAGCGGGTGGGACTACGAGCAGTACTTC	CASSKVPSGWDYEQYF
TRBV29-1	.	TRBJ2-1	.	TGCAGCGGGGGGCTTTACAACGAGCAGTTCTTC	CSGGLYNEQFF
TRBV11-2	.	TRBJ2-3	.	TGTGCCTGGGCGGGCAGATTGGGGGATACGCAGGATTTT	CAWAGRLGDTQDF
TRBV6-2/TRBV6-3	.	TRBJ2-1	TRBD2	TGTGCCAGCGGGCCTATGGGACTAACGGCTAACAATGAGCAGTTCTTC	CASGPMGLTANNEQFF
TRBV14	many	TRBJ2-1	.	TGTGCCAGCAGCCAATATGACTCAAGCGGGCAGTTCTTC	CASSQYDSSGQFF
TRBV28	.	TRBJ2-6	TRBD1	TGTGCCAGCAGCGGAGGGACAGGCAAGATCTCTGGGGCCAACGTCCTGACTTTC	CASSGGTGKISGANVLTF